A single sample gave rise to the 22 T cell receptor beta chains below, sequenced in a study of cytomegalovirus exposure and HLA in healthy donors. Researchers ran the PCR with 60 Vbeta and 13 Jbeta primers. Clones were read by immunoSEQ multiplex PCR, and TCRdb kept only the in-frame ones, dropping some. Altogether around 150,000 clones are present, 80% to 90% being singletons, with the ten largest covering roughly 4%. Sequences were obtained from PBMCs. All receptors come from a middle-aged woman in good health and CMV-seropositive.

This clone was counted a single time. The chain employs TRBV25-1 and TRBJ1-6; 8 nucleotides line up with TRBD1. Germline CDR1 and CDR2: MGHDK and SYGVNS. There are 12 residues in the CDR3. V lost 10 bases to trimming and J lost 6 bases; unmatched junction nucleotides: 2. This chain's CDR3 is CATGQGNSPLHF. The CDR3 DNA reads TGTGCCACAGGACAGGGTAATTCACCCCTCCACTTT.

The chain recombines TRBV6-6 with TRBJ2-7; D not resolved. Germline CDR1 and CDR2: MNHNY and SVGAGI (reference sequence). CDR3 length: 16 residues. Trimming left V 0 bases short and J 0 bases short, with 12 bases between. The CDR3, as DNA: TGTGCCAGCAGTTACTCGGTACTCAAAAGCTCCTACGAGCAGTACTTC. This translates into CASSYSVLKSSYEQYF.

The chain uses TRBV27 and TRBJ1-6; D not certain. V lost 4 bases and J lost 7, with 8 bases in between. The CDR3 covers 13 residues. In germline, CDR1 is MNHEY, CDR2 SMNVEV (reference sequence). The CDR3 is CASSWEGNSPLHF. CDR3 DNA: TGTGCCAGCAGTTGGGAGGGCAATTCACCCCTCCACTTT.

V gene TRBV6-6 combines with J gene TRBJ1-1, with 8 bases identical to TRBD1. In germline, CDR1 is MNHNY, CDR2 SVGAGI (reference sequence). The CDR3 consists of 14 residues. V lost 6 bases to trimming and J lost 2 bases; unmatched junction nucleotides: 5. CDR3 sequence: CASRTGTGNTEAFF. The DNA of the CDR3 is TGTGCCAGCAGAACCGGGACAGGCAACACTGAAGCTTTCTTT.

This clone was picked up one time. V usage is TRBV7-2 and J usage is TRBJ2-3; 7 bases agree with TRBD2. After removal of 3 bases from V and 3 bases from J, the junction contained 9 bases not matched to a gene. This CDR3 region has 16 residues. The germline V gene has CDR1 SGHTA and CDR2 FQGNSA. For the CDR3, the DNA is TGTGCCAGCAGCTTTCAGGCGGGAGCCTTTACAGATACGCAGTATTTT. It specifies CASSFQAGAFTDTQYF.

V gene TRBV7-2 combines with J gene TRBJ2-3; possible D gene TRBD2, 6 bases. The CDR3 consists of 16 residues. In germline, CDR1 is SGHTA, CDR2 FQGNSA. Trimming cost V 5 bases and J 5 bases, with 20 bases left between them. CDR3 protein: CASSNLPGEPEDTQYF. CDR3 in DNA: TGTGCCAGCAGCAACCTTCCGGGGGAGCCGGAAGATACGCAGTATTTT.

The V call is TRBV4-3, the J call TRBJ2-7; D might be TRBD1 (6 bases). Deletions cut 0 bases from V and 4 bases from J, with 13 bases between. Per the germline V gene, CDR1 is LGHNA and CDR2 is YSLEER. CDR3 length: 15 residues. The CDR3 loop is CASSQDRRTAYEQYF. The CDR3 region has the DNA TGCGCCAGCAGCCAAGATCGGCGGACAGCGTACGAGCAGTACTTC.

The chain combines TRBV30 with TRBJ2-7; 9 nucleotides align to TRBD2. V dropped 0 bases and J dropped 3; count of bases not matched to a gene: 12. The CDR3 sequence is 17 residues long. From germline, CDR1 is GTSNPN and CDR2 SVGIG (reference sequence). The CDR3 bases are TGTGCCTGGAGTGTACCCTCGCTAGCGGGGCTGCTCTACGAGCAGTACTTC. It codes for CAWSVPSLAGLLYEQYF.

The chain combines TRBV7-9 with TRBJ2-4; TRBD1 aligns across 7 bases. CDR1 is SEHNR, CDR2 FQNEAQ, per germline (reference sequence). CDR3 length: 15 amino acids. Trimming cost V 1 base and J 5 bases; bases outside gene matches: 5. The CDR3 bases are TGTGCCAGCAGCTTAGGCACCGGGACAGAAAACATTCAGTACTTC. Its protein product is CASSLGTGTENIQYF.

The chain couples TRBV5-1 to TRBJ2-1; the match to TRBD2 covers 16 bases. Germline V gene lookup returns CDR1 SGHRS and CDR2 YFSETQ. V was clipped by 3 bases and J by 7 bases; unmatched bases: 10. CDR3 length: 18 amino acids. CDR3: CASSWGLAGGLWGNEQFF. The CDR3 DNA is TGCGCCAGCAGCTGGGGACTAGCGGGAGGGCTATGGGGGAATGAGCAGTTCTTC.

V is TRBV19 and J is TRBJ2-7; TRBD1 agrees at 8 bases. V dropped 1 base and J dropped 0; count of bases not matched to a gene: 2. CDR3 length equals 15 residues. Germline assignment: CDR1 LNHDA and CDR2 SQIVND (reference sequence). CDR3 region: CASSIGTGGSYEQYF. Here the CDR3 DNA reads TGTGCCAGTAGTATAGGAACAGGGGGCTCCTACGAGCAGTACTTC.

V gene TRBV9 combines with J gene TRBJ2-1; 7 positions match TRBD1. The ends lost 6 bases at V and 7 bases at J; junction bases unmatched: 7. The CDR3 totals 13 residues. From germline, CDR1 is SGDLS and CDR2 YYNGEE. This CDR3 is CASTDQGENEQFF. The DNA of the CDR3 is TGTGCCAGCACGGATCAGGGGGAGAATGAGCAGTTCTTC.

This clone was seen only a few times. This CDR3 is also generated by other DNA sequences in the sample. The chain combines TRBV30 with TRBJ1-1; D is possibly TRBD1 (6 bases). The CDR3 runs to 13 residues. In germline, CDR1 is GTSNPN, CDR2 SVGIG (reference sequence). V dropped 0 bases and J dropped 1 base, with 6 bases sitting between them. The CDR3 reads CAWSVQGNTEAFF. DNA for the CDR3: TGTGCCTGGAGTGTACAGGGGAACACTGAAGCTTTCTTT. The full variable domain, rest sourced from reference TRBV30 and TRBJ1-1, is SQTIHQWPATLVQPVGSPLSLECTVEGTSNPNLYWYRQAAGRGLQLLFYSVGIGQISSEVPQNLSASRPQDRQFILSSKKLLLSDSGFYLCAWSVQGNTEAFFGQGTRLTVV.

The chain recombines TRBV13 with TRBJ2-1; 8 bases align to TRBD1. The CDR3 spans 15 residues. Per the germline V gene, CDR1 is PRHDT and CDR2 is FYEKMQ (reference sequence). V lost 3 bases, J lost 6 bases, and 7 bases stayed unmatched. In DNA, the CDR3 is TGTGCCAGCAGCTTCGGACAGGGAGAGGGCAATGAGCAGTTCTTC. Residues: CASSFGQGEGNEQFF.

V gene TRBV7-8 combines with J gene TRBJ1-5; no firm D call. Germline V lookup: CDR1 SGHVS, CDR2 FQNEAQ. V lost 6 bases and J lost 4, with 10 bases in between. The CDR3 runs 13 residues. CDR3 coding DNA: TGTGCCAGCAGGCGGGCAGATAATCAGCCCCAGCATTTT. Translated, it gives CASRRADNQPQHF.

CDR3 nucleotides: TGTGCCAGCAGCTCGGCGGGATACACAGATACGCAGTATTTT. As protein: CASSSAGYTDTQYF. The gene calls are TRBV7-8 and TRBJ2-3; D may be TRBD2 (6 bases). V was clipped by 4 bases and J by 2 bases, with 10 bases between them. CDR1 and CDR2 (germline): SGHVS, FQNEAQ. The CDR3 runs to 14 residues.

The chain is built from TRBV4-1 and TRBJ2-7, with D possibly matching TRBD2 (6 bases). Deletions cut 0 bases from V and 1 base from J, with 13 bases between. This CDR3 contains 16 residues. Per the germline V gene, CDR1 is MGHRA and CDR2 is YSYEKL. The CDR3 DNA sequence: TGCGCCAGCAGCCAAGATGGATCAGGAGGGTCCTACGAGCAGTACTTC. Residues: CASSQDGSGGSYEQYF.

This clone was seen only once. An end of the junction differs from the germline gene, which may be a read error. The chain combines TRBV7-7 with TRBJ2-3, with 8 bases lining up with TRBD2. The CDR3 spans 19 residues. In germline, CDR1 is SSHAT, CDR2 FNYEAQ (reference sequence). The CDR3 DNA follows: TGTGCTAGCAGCCCCTCTCCCCGGGTCGGGGGGGCCAACTCAGATACGCAGTATTTT. Translating gives CASSPSPRVGGANSDTQYF. The full variable domain, with the rest looked up from reference TRBV7-7 and TRBJ2-3, is GAGVSQSPRYKVTKRGQDVTLRCDPISSHATLYWYQQALGQGPEFLTYFNYEAQPDKSGLPSDRFSAERPEGSISTLTIQRTEQRDSAMYRCASSPSPRVGGANSDTQYFGPGTRLTVL.

The gene calls are TRBV4-3 and TRBJ2-3, with 14 bases matching TRBD2. Germline V lookup: CDR1 LGHNA, CDR2 YSLEER. Unmatched junction bases numbered 4, after V lost 4 bases and J lost 4 bases. CDR3 length: 16 residues. This chain's CDR3 is CASSLPGLAGADTQYF. In DNA, the CDR3 is TGCGCCAGCAGCCTCCCGGGACTAGCGGGGGCAGATACGCAGTATTTT.

This clone came up once. The chain combines TRBV7-3 with TRBJ2-2; 7 positions match TRBD1. The ends lost 8 bases at V and 4 bases at J; junction bases unmatched: 10. The CDR3 runs 15 residues. In germline, CDR1 is SGHTA, CDR2 FQGTGA. The CDR3 reads CASGREGAVTGELFF. CDR3 nucleotides: TGTGCCAGCGGCCGAGAGGGGGCGGTCACCGGGGAGCTGTTTTTT.

The chain combines TRBV6-6 with TRBJ1-4; possible D gene TRBD1, 5 bases. V was clipped by 5 bases and J by 3 bases, with 13 bases between them. Germline V CDR1 and CDR2: MNHNY, SVGAGI (reference sequence). This CDR3 spans 15 amino acids. CDR3 sequence reads: CASSDTGAANEKLFF. CDR3 coding DNA: TGTGCCAGCAGTGATACAGGAGCAGCTAATGAAAAACTGTTTTTT.

Worth noting for this clone: Other DNA sequences in this sample translate to the same CDR3. The genes are TRBV20-1 and TRBJ2-1; D unresolved. CDR1 is DFQATT and CDR2 is SNEGSKA in the germline V gene (reference sequence). CDR3 size: 11 residues. Trimming took off 1 base at V and 6 bases at J, with 4 bases between the two ends. The CDR3 nucleotides are TGCAGTGCTAGAGTTCTCAATGAGCAGTTCTTC. Protein sequence: CSARVLNEQFF.